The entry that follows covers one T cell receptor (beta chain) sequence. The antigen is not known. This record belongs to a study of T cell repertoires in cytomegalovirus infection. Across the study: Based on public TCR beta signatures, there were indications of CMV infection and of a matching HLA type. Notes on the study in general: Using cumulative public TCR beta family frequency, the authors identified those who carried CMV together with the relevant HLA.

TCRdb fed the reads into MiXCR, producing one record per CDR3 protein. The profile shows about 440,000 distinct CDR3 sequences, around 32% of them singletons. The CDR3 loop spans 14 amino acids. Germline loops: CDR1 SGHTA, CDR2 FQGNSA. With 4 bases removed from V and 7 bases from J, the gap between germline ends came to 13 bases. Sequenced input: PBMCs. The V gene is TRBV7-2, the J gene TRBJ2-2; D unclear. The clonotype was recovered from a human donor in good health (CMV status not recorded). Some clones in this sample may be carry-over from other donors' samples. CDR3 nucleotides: TGTGCCAGCAGCTCCAACAGACTCCTCGGGGAGCTGTTTTTT. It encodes CASSSNRLLGELFF. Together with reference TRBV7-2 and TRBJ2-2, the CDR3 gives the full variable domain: GAGVSQSPSNKVTEKGKDVELRCDPISGHTALYWYRQSLGQGLEFLIYFQGNSAPDKSGLPSDRFSAERTGGSVSTLTIQRTQQEDSAVYLCASSSNRLLGELFFGEGSRLTVL.